The rows below give T cell receptor beta chains drawn from one sample of a study of blood T cell repertoires in COVID-19. The protocol was immunoSEQ multiplex PCR, while the TCRdb copy is restricted to in-frame clones and leaves out a portion. The repertoire includes tens of thousands of clones, about nine tenths of them detected once, and around a tenth sits in the top ten. Sequencing was performed on peripheral blood. Receptor source: a human donor in a cohort sampled during active COVID-19. Each CDR3 is given without its conserved first and last residue.

v_call: TRBV27; cdr3_aa: ASSLLAGVSYEQY
v_call: TRBV2; cdr3_aa: ASSGTGQETQY
v_call: TRBV4-1; cdr3_aa: ASSQDNGDRNEKLF
v_call: TRBV7-9; cdr3_aa: ASSTGTTNWVQF
v_call: TRBV24-1; cdr3_aa: ATGRHQGPRETQY
v_call: TRBV6-4; cdr3_aa: ASSPSGGNTEAF
v_call: TRBV6-1; cdr3_aa: ASSDQPGGWGEKLF
v_call: TRBV3-1/TRBV3-2; cdr3_aa: ASSQGSSTDTQY
v_call: TRBV23-1; cdr3_aa: ASSRETSGSTDTQY
v_call: TRBV28; cdr3_aa: ASAAGGGLTRFGYT
v_call: TRBV10-2; cdr3_aa: ASRVAANTGELF
v_call: TRBV18; cdr3_aa: ASSQTGGVYEQY
v_call: TRBV11-3; cdr3_aa: ASSLGSREQETQY
v_call: TRBV30; cdr3_aa: AWSFGLTFSYEQY
v_call: TRBV7-2; cdr3_aa: ASSSTSGIEQY
v_call: TRBV5-4; cdr3_aa: ASSPPGLERNEQF
v_call: TRBV6-2/TRBV6-3; cdr3_aa: ASSYSDRYQETQY
v_call: TRBV28; cdr3_aa: ASTPGGGREKLF
v_call: TRBV3-1/TRBV3-2; cdr3_aa: ASSSTRVDTQY
v_call: TRBV7-6; cdr3_aa: ASRGQEDSGANVLT
v_call: TRBV2; cdr3_aa: ASSRQLAGGSTANTGELF
v_call: TRBV10-1; cdr3_aa: ASSEAGDTQY
v_call: TRBV5-1; cdr3_aa: ASSLTRYETIYNEQF
v_call: TRBV14; cdr3_aa: ASSLLAGAPYEQY
v_call: TRBV30; cdr3_aa: AWNQGLSYEQY
v_call: TRBV9; cdr3_aa: ASNLGSRDTGELF
v_call: TRBV7-9; cdr3_aa: ASSRDSRTYEQY
v_call: TRBV5-4; cdr3_aa: ASRLGQRVTDTQY
v_call: TRBV2; cdr3_aa: ASSEIWVYALEGNEQF
v_call: TRBV24-1; cdr3_aa: ATSDLFEPSECHGSSYNEQF
v_call: TRBV7-8; cdr3_aa: ASRKEEVNTEAF
v_call: TRBV11-3; cdr3_aa: ASSFSGDEGYEQF
v_call: TRBV14; cdr3_aa: ASSQEGAPQH
v_call: TRBV7-8; cdr3_aa: ASSLAGRNQPQH
v_call: TRBV6-1; cdr3_aa: ASSVGLAETSTDTQY
v_call: TRBV10-1; cdr3_aa: ASSLRTDNEQF
v_call: TRBV5-1; cdr3_aa: ASSLEGARTGELF
v_call: TRBV19; cdr3_aa: ASSIPSVGGYSNQPQH
v_call: TRBV6-1; cdr3_aa: ASSEAEEGGPGDTQY
v_call: TRBV20-1; cdr3_aa: SANDRGLTGYT
v_call: TRBV6-5; cdr3_aa: ASSRGGNGNTIY
v_call: TRBV12-3/TRBV12-4; cdr3_aa: ASITDNQGEAF
v_call: TRBV27; cdr3_aa: ASSGGQGASPLH
v_call: TRBV6-6; cdr3_aa: ASSRGPDSEAF
v_call: TRBV27; cdr3_aa: ASSLIRSPHTDTQY
v_call: TRBV2; cdr3_aa: ASSLDRGRDTQY
v_call: TRBV29-1; cdr3_aa: SVSGVGQPQH
v_call: TRBV27; cdr3_aa: ASSFRQGATEAF
v_call: TRBV7-8; cdr3_aa: ASSPTTGYNQPQH
v_call: TRBV5-1; cdr3_aa: ASSSRGGYEQY
v_call: TRBV30; cdr3_aa: AWTGQGNNYGYT
v_call: TRBV3-1/TRBV3-2; cdr3_aa: ASSQGQTQETQY
v_call: TRBV2; cdr3_aa: ASTQGNSGELF
v_call: TRBV6-1; cdr3_aa: ASSERDRGTQY
v_call: TRBV4-1; cdr3_aa: ASSQDRVENSPLH
v_call: TRBV4-2; cdr3_aa: ASSLQGDNYGYT
v_call: TRBV7-9; cdr3_aa: ASSLARWTSGSGANVLT
v_call: TRBV19; cdr3_aa: ASRAEGANTGELF
v_call: TRBV7-3; cdr3_aa: ASSLAISTDTQY
v_call: TRBV3-1/TRBV3-2; cdr3_aa: ASSQQGGDSPLH